This T cell receptor beta chain was sequenced during a study of cytomegalovirus exposure and HLA in healthy donors. The PCR contained 60 Vbeta and 13 Jbeta primers. TCRdb keeps only in-frame clones here, not all; method: immunoSEQ multiplex PCR. The table has more than 80,000 clones, about 81% seen once. On this clone itself: A junction end diverges from the germline sequence, so it may reflect a read error.

This TCR was recovered from a male donor in good health and CMV-seropositive. The material sequenced was PBMCs.

Here the CDR3 reads CASSETGTAGSPLNF. The CDR3 region has the DNA TGTGCCAGCAGTGAGACCGGGACAGCAGGATCACCCCTCAACTTT. The rearrangement uses TRBV2 and TRBJ1-6; the match to TRBD1 covers 7 bases. Germline V gives CDR1 SNHLY, CDR2 FYNNEI. This CDR3 has 15 amino acids.